This T cell receptor beta chain came from a study of beta chain features in type 1 diabetes (dated by TCRdb to the late 2010s). Study-wide context: Mean age, gender distribution, total cell number and subset yield were not different between patients and healthy donors. The study compared TCRB repertoires of sorted circulating CD4+ T cell subsets between recently diagnosed type 1 diabetes patients and matched healthy donors. Naive and central memory subsets were obtained from all 30 or so donors, but regulatory and stem cell-like memory subsets were isolated from only 8 patients and roughly eight healthy donors. A total of around 110,000,000 sorted cells were examined across all samples, and RNA yield correlated strongly with the number of cells per subset.

Overall results and qualifications from the work: Because cDNA was sequenced instead of genomic DNA, activated cells with high expression could be over-represented, although the groups did not differ in activation or CD3 levels. HLA sub-analyses involved small numbers of individuals, so any influence of HLA type on TCRB rearrangement remained unresolved. At VDJ recombination sites, patients with type 1 diabetes made fewer insertions and deleted more nucleotides, a pattern implying thymic rearrangement abnormalities. The naive, central memory and regulatory TCRB repertoires appeared to resemble one another more closely among patients than among healthy donors. In all four CD4+ subsets, TCRB CDR3 length was moderately but significantly shorter in type 1 diabetes patients. PCR may preferentially amplify shorter templates, but because patient and control samples were amplified and corrected together, any resulting skew would affect both groups equally.

This clone was seen only a few times. Its antigen is unknown. No much larger clone exists at a distance of one base, and base qualities are not known. From each donor, a single peripheral blood sample of about 110 mL on average was drawn into heparinised tubes. Using a panel that included CD45RO, CCR7, CD25, CD127, CD95 and CD27, naive, central memory, regulatory and stem cell-like memory CD4+ T cells were sorted on a BD FACSAria II. A purity above 95% was achieved for all sorted populations. PBMCs were isolated right away by Lymphoprep density gradient centrifugation and were stained directly, without culture. To minimize batch effects, samples were stained and sorted in pairs, one healthy donor with one patient per experiment. The entire isolated RNA was reverse transcribed using the High Capacity cDNA Reverse Transcription Kit, and thus expressed TCRB transcripts were sequenced. Naive, central memory and regulatory T cell samples underwent deep immunoSEQ sequencing, averaging around 4 million total reads per sample. Sorted cells were lysed in RLT buffer and RNA was extracted with DNase-treated RNeasy Micro or Mini kits, depending on cell number. Each cell subset was processed on its own to prevent cross-contamination, while patient and healthy donor samples were processed together. TCRB sequences were amplified from cDNA with the immunoSEQ multiplex PCR, producing 87-bp fragments spanning the CDR3 region. The amplicons were sequenced using the Illumina HiSeq platform. As for how the authors treated the data: Synthetic template baselines were used to correct PCR bias computationally, reads within Hamming distance 2 were collapsed together, and singletons that could not be merged were discarded. Reads were aligned to IMGT to assign V, D and J genes, CDR3 length, and insertions or deletions at six rearrangement sites. Within each subset, clonotype counts were normalized to sorted cell number, after which true diversity and Gini coefficients were computed with the tcR R package. Repertoire sharing was quantified using the overlap coefficient calculated on TCRB nucleotide sequences. As a proxy for the pre-selection repertoire, out-of-frame TCRB sequences from naive cells were analyzed. This is the immuneACCESS table as TCRdb keeps it, with only in-frame sequences that have V and J called. A part of the clones is gone; compared with another copy, unresolved V genes explain less than half, and the rest is unexplained. The DNA was the basis for D and trimming; V, J and clone size are from that table. The sample contains roughly 370,000 clones, approximately 15% of them found a single time. The ten biggest clones cover roughly 0.038% of the sample.

V loses 6 bases at its end and J loses 10 bases; junction bases beyond the gene matches: 3. There are 12 amino acids in the CDR3, from cysteine to phenylalanine inclusive. CDR3 DNA only is kept here, 36 bases in frame from base 1. CDR1 and CDR2, looked up from the germline V gene, are SGHTA and FQGNSA. The V gene is TRBV7-2 and the J gene is TRBJ2-1; a stretch of 10 junction bases matches TRBD2. The sequence came from a man aged 25 to 45 in good health. Material for sequencing was naive CD4+ T cells from blood. The cell subset or site label corresponds to: true naive CD4+ T cells. The DNA is TGTGCCAGCAGGCGGACTAGCGGAGAGCAGTTCTTC. It translates as CASRRTSGEQFF.